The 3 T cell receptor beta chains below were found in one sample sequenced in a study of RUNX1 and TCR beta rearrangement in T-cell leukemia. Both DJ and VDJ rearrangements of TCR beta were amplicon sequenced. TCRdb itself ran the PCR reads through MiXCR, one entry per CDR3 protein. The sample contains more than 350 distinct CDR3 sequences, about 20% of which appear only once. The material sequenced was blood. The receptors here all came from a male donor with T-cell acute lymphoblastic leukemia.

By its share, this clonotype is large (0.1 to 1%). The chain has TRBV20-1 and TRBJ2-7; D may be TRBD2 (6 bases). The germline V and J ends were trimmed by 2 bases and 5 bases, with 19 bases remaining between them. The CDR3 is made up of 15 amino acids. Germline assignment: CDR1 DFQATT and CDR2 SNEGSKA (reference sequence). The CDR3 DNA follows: TGCAGTGCTAGAAAACCTTCGGAGGGGATGAACGAGCAGTACTTC. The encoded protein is CSARKPSEGMNEQYF.

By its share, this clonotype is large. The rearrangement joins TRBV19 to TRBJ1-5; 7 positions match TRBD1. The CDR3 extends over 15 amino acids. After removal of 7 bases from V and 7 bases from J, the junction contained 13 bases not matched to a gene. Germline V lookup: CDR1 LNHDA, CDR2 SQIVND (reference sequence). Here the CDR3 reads CASKARDRVGQPQHF. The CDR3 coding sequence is TGTGCCAGTAAGGCCCGCGACAGGGTGGGCCAGCCCCAGCATTTT. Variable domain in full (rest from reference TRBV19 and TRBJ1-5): DGGITQSPKYLFRKEGQNVTLSCEQNLNHDAMYWYRQDPGQGLRLIYYSQIVNDFQKGDIAEGYSVSREKKESFPLTVTSAQKNPTAFYLCASKARDRVGQPQHFGDGTRLSIL.

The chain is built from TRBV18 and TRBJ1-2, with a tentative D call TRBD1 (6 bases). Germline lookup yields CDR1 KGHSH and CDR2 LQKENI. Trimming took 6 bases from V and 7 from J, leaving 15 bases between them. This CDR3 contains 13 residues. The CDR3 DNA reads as TGTGCCAGCTCCCCCGGACAGAGGATTGGCTACACCTTC. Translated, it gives CASSPGQRIGYTF.